The 4 T cell receptor beta chains presented below share a single source sample, sequenced in a study of shared clonotypes between healthy human individuals. This table comes from immunoSEQ multiplex PCR, and its TCRdb copy is limited to in-frame clones, with some not included. The sample yields 950,000 to 1,100,000 clones, around four fifths seen once. The material sequenced was memory CD4+ T cells sorted from blood. Subset in this sample: CD45RA-negative fraction. Receptors originate from a man aged 18 to 30 in good health.

The CDR3 nucleotides are TGTGCCAGCAGTCCCTCTGGGGCCAACGTCCTGACTTTC. Its translation is CASSPSGANVLTF. The rearrangement joins TRBV27 to TRBJ2-6; D is unresolved. With 5 bases removed from V and 0 bases from J, the gap between germline ends came to 2 bases. This CDR3 is built from 13 residues. Germline values: CDR1 MNHEY, CDR2 SMNVEV (reference sequence). The full variable domain, its missing parts supplied by reference TRBV27 and TRBJ2-6, is EAQVTQNPRYLITVTGKKLTVTCSQNMNHEYMSWYRQDPGLGLRQIYYSMNVEVTDKGDVPEGYKVSRKEKRNFPLILESPSPNQTSLYFCASSPSGANVLTFGAGSRLTVL.

This clone was observed a few times. This chain uses TRBV6-5 with TRBJ2-1; D is perhaps TRBD2 (5 bases). The CDR3 length is 14 residues. V was shortened by 6 bases and J by 7 bases, with 16 bases between the two germline ends. Germline loops: CDR1 MNHEY, CDR2 SVGAGI. DNA of the CDR3: TGTGCCAGCAGGCGTCCGACACTAGTAAATGAGCAGTTCTTC. Its protein is CASRRPTLVNEQFF.

As concerns this clone: The sample contains more than one DNA sequence encoding this CDR3. The V and J genes are TRBV19 and TRBJ2-3; no clear D gene. CDR1 is LNHDA, CDR2 SQIVND, per germline (reference sequence). This CDR3 comprises 14 residues. The V end lost 1 base, the J end lost 1 base, and 6 bases lay between the germline ends. CDR3 bases: TGTGCCAGTAGTATAGGGAGTCGCACAGATACGCAGTATTTT. This translates into CASSIGSRTDTQYF.

This rearrangement joins TRBV9 to TRBJ2-5, with TRBD2 identical over 12 bases. CDR1 SGDLS and CDR2 YYNGEE come from the germline V gene. This CDR3 has 15 amino acids. The J segment lost 5 bases and the V segment lost 2 bases, leaving 4 bases of the junction unmatched. The CDR3 sequence: CASSVPSGGVETQYF. The DNA for the CDR3 is TGTGCCAGCAGCGTTCCTAGCGGGGGGGTGGAGACCCAGTACTTC.